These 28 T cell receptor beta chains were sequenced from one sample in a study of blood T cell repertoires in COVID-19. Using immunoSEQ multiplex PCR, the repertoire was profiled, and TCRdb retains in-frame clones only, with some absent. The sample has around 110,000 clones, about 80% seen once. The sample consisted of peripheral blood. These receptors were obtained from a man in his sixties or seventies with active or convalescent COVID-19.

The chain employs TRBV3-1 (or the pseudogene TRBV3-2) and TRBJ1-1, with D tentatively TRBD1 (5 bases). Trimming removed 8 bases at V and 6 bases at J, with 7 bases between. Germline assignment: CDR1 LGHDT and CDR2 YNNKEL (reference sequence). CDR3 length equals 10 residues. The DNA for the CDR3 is TGTGCCAGCTCCAGGGCTGAAGCTTTCTTT. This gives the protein CASSRAEAFF.

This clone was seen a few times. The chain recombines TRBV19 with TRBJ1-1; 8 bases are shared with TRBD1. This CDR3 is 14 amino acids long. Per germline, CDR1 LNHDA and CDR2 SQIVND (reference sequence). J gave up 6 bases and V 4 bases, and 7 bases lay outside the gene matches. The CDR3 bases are TGTGCCAGTAGTACCGTCAGGGACAGGTCTGAAGCTTTCTTT. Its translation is CASSTVRDRSEAFF.

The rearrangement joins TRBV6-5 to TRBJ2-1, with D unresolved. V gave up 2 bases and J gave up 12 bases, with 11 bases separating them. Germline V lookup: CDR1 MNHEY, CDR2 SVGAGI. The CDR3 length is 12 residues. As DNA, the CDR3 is TGTGCCAGCAGTTACCGAGGCGACCGGCAGTTCTTC. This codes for CASSYRGDRQFF.

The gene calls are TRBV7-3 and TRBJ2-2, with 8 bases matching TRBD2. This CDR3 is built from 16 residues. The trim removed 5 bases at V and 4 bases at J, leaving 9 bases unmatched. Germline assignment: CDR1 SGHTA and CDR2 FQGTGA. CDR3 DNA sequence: TGTGCCAGCAGCCTGAGCGGGAGTCTTGCCACCGGGGAGCTGTTTTTT. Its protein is CASSLSGSLATGELFF.

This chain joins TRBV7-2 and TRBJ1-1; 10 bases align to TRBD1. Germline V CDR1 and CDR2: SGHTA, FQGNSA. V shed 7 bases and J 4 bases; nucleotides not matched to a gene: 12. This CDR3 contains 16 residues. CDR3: CASNQGPGQGFTEAFF. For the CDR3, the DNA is TGTGCCAGCAACCAGGGACCGGGACAGGGGTTCACTGAAGCTTTCTTT.

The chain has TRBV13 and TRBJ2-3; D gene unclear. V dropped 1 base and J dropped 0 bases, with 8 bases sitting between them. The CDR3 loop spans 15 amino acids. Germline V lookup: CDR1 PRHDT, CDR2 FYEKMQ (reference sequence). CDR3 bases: TGTGCCAGCAGCTTAGCCCCCCCTAGCACAGATACGCAGTATTTT. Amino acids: CASSLAPPSTDTQYF.

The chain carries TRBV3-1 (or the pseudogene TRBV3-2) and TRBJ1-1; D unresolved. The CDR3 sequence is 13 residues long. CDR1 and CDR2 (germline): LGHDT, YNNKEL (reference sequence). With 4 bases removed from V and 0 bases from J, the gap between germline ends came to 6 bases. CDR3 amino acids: CASSPRVNTEAFF. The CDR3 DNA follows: TGTGCCAGCAGCCCCCGGGTGAACACTGAAGCTTTCTTT.

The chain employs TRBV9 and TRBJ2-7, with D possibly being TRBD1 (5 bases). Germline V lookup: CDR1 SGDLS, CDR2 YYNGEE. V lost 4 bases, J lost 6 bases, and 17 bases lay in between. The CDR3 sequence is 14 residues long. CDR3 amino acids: CASSQALRGSEQYF. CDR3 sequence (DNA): TGTGCCAGCAGCCAAGCGCTAAGGGGCTCCGAGCAGTACTTC.

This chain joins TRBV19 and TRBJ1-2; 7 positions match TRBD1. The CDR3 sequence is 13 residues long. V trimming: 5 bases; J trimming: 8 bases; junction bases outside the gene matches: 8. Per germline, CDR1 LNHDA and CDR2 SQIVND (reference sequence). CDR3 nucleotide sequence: TGTGCCAGTAGTCGGACAGGCCCCGGGGGCTACACCTTC. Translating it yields CASSRTGPGGYTF.

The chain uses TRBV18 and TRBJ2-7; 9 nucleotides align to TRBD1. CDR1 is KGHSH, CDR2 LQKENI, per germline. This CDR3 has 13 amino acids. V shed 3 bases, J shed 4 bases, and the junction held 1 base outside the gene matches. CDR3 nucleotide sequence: TGTGCCAGCTCACCCGGGACAGGGTACGAGCAGTACTTC. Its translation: CASSPGTGYEQYF.

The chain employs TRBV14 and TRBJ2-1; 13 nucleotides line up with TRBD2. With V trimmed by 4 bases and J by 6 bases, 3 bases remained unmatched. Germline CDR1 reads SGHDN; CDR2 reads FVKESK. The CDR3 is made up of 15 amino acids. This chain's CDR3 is CASSRTSGSGNEQFF. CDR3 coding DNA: TGTGCCAGCAGCCGGACTAGCGGGAGCGGCAATGAGCAGTTCTTC.

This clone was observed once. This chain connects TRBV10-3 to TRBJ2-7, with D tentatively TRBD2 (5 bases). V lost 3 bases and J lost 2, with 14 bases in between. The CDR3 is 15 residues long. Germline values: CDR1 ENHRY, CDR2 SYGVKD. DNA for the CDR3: TGTGCCATCAGTGACCCGGGGTTAAATGCCTACGAGCAGTACTTC. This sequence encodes CAISDPGLNAYEQYF.

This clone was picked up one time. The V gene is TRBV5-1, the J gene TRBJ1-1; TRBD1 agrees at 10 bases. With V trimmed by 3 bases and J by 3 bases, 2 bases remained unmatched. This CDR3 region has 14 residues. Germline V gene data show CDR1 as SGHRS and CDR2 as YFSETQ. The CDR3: CASSSDRGDTEAFF. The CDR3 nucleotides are TGCGCCAGCAGCTCGGACAGGGGGGACACTGAAGCTTTCTTT. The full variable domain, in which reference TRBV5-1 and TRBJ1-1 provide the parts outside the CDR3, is KAGVTQTPRYLIKTRGQQVTLSCSPISGHRSVSWYQQTPGQGLQFLFEYFSETQRNKGNFPGRFSGRQFSNSRSEMNVSTLELGDSALYLCASSSDRGDTEAFFGQGTRLTVV.

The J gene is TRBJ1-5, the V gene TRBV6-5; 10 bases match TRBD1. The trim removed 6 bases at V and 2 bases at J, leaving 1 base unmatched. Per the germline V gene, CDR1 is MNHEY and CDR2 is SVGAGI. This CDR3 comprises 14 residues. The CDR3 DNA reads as TGTGCCAGCAGCGGGACAGGGGGCAATCAGCCCCAGCATTTT. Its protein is CASSGTGGNQPQHF.

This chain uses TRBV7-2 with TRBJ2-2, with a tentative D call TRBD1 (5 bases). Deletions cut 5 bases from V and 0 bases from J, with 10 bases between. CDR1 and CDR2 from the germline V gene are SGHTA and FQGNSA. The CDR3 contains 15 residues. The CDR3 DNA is TGTGCCAGCAGCGTCGACAGAGCGAACACCGGGGAGCTGTTTTTT. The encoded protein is CASSVDRANTGELFF.

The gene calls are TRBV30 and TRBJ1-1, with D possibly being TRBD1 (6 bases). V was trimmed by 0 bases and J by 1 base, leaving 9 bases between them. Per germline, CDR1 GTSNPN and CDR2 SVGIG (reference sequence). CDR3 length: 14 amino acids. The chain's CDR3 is CAWSVGQPNTEAFF. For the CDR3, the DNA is TGTGCCTGGAGTGTAGGACAGCCGAACACTGAAGCTTTCTTT.

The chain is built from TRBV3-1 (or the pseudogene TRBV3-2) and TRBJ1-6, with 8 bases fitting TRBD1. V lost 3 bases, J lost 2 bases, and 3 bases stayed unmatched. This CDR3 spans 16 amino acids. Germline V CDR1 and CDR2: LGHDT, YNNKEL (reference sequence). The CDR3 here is CASSQRTGTYNSPLHF. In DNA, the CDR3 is TGTGCCAGCAGCCAGAGGACAGGGACCTATAATTCACCCCTCCACTTT.

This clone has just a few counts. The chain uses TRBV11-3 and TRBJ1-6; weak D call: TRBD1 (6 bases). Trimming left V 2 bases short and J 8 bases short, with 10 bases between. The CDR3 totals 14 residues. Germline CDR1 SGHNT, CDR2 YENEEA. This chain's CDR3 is CASSLRGGDSPLHF. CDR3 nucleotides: TGTGCCAGCAGCTTAAGAGGGGGGGATTCACCCCTCCACTTT.

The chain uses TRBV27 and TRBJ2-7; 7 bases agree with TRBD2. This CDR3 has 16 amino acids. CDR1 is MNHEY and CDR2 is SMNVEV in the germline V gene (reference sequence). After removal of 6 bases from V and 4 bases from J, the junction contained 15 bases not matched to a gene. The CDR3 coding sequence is TGTGCCAGCAGGGCCGGGACTACGACCGCTCGTTACGAGCAGTACTTC. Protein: CASRAGTTTARYEQYF.

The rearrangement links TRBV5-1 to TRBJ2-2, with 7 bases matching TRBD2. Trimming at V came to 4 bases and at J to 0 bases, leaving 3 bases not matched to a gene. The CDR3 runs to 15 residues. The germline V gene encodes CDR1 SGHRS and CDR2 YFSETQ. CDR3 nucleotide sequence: TGCGCCAGCAGCGATAGCGGGTCGAACACCGGGGAGCTGTTTTTT. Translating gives CASSDSGSNTGELFF.

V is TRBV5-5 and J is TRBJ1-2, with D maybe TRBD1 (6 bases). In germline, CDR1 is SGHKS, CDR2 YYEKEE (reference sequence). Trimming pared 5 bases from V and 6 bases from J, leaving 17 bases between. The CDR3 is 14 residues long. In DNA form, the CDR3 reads TGTGCCAGCAGATCTCCCGGGACACCTGATGGCTACACCTTC. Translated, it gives CASRSPGTPDGYTF.

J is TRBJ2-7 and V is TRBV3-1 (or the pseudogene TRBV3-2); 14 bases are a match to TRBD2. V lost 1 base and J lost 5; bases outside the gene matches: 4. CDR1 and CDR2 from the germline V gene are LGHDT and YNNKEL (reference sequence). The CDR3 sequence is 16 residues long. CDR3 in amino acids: CASSQGTSGRLDEQYF. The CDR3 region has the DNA TGTGCCAGCAGCCAAGGGACTAGCGGGAGGTTGGACGAGCAGTACTTC.

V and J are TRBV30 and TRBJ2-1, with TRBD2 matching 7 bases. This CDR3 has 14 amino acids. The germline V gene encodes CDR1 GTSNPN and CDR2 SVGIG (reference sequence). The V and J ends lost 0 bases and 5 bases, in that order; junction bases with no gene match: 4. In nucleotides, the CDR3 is TGTGCCTGGAGTGTATTGCGGGGGAACAATGAGCAGTTCTTC. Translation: CAWSVLRGNNEQFF. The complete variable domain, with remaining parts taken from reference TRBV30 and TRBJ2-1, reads SQTIHQWPATLVQPVGSPLSLECTVEGTSNPNLYWYRQAAGRGLQLLFYSVGIGQISSEVPQNLSASRPQDRQFILSSKKLLLSDSGFYLCAWSVLRGNNEQFFGPGTRLTVL.

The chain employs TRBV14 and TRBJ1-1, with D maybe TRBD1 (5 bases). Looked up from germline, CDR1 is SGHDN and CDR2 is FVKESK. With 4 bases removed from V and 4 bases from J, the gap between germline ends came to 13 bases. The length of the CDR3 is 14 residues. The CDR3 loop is CASSPQGSGTEAFF. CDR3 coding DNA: TGTGCCAGCAGCCCCCAGGGTTCGGGCACTGAAGCTTTCTTT.

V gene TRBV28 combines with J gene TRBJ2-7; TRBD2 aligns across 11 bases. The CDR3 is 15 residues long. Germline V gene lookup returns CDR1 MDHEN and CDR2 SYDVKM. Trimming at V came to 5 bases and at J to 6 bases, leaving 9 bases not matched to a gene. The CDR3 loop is CASSGVAGGPVEQYF. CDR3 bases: TGTGCCAGCAGTGGGGTAGCGGGAGGGCCGGTCGAGCAGTACTTC.

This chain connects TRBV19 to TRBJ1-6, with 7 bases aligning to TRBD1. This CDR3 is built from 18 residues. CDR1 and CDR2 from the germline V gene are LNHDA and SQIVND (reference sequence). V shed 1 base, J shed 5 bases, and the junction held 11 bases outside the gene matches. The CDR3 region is CASSIGSAGGSDNSPLHF. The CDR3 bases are TGTGCCAGTAGTATAGGGTCGGCAGGGGGTAGCGATAATTCACCCCTCCACTTT.

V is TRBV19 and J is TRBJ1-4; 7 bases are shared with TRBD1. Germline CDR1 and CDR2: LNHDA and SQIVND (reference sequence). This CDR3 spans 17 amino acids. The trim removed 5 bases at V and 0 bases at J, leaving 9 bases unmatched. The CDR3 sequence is CASSHGQARTTNEKLFF. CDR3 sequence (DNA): TGTGCCAGTAGTCACGGACAGGCTAGGACAACTAATGAAAAACTGTTTTTT.

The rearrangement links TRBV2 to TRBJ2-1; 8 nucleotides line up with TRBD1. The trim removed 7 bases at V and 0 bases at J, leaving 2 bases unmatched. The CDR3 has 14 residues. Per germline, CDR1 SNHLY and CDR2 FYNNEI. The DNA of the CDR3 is TGTGCCAGCAACAGGGGGAGCTCCTACAATGAGCAGTTCTTC. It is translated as CASNRGSSYNEQFF. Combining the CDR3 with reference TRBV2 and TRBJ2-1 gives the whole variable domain EPEVTQTPSHQVTQMGQEVILRCVPISNHLYFYWYRQILGQKVEFLVSFYNNEISEKSEIFDDQFSVERPDGSNFTLKIRSTKLEDSAMYFCASNRGSSYNEQFFGPGTRLTVL.